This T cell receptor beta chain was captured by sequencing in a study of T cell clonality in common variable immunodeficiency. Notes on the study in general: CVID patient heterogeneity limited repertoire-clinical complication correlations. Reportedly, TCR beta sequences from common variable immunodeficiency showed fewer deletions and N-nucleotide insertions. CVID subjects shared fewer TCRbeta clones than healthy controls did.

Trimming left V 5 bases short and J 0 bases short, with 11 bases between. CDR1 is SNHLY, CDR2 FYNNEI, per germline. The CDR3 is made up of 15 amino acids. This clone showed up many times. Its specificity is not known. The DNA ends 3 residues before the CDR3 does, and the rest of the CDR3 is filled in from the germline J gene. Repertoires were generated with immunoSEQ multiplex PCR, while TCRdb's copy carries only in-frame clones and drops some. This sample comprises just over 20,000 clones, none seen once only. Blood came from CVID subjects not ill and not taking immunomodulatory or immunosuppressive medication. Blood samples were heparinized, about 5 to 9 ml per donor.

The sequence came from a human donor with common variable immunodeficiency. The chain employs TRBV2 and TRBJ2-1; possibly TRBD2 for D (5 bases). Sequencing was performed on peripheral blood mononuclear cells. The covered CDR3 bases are TGTGCCAGCAGTCGCGGGTCCCGCTCCTACAATGAG. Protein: CASSRGSRSYNE. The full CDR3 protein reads CASSRGSRSYNEQFF. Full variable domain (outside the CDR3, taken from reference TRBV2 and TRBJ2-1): EPEVTQTPSHQVTQMGQEVILRCVPISNHLYFYWYRQILGQKVEFLVSFYNNEISEKSEIFDDQFSVERPDGSNFTLKIRSTKLEDSAMYFCASSRGSRSYNEQFFGPGTRLTVL.